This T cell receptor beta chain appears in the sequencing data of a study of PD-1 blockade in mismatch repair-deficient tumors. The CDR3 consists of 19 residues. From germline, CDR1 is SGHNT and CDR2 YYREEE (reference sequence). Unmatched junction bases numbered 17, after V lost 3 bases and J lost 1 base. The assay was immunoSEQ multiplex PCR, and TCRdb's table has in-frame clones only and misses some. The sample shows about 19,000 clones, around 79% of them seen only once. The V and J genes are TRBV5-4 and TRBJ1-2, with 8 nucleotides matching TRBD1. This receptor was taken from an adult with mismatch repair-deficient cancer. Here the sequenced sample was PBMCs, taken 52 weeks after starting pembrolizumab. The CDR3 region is CASSSDPRQGLYNNYGYTF. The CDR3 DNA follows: TGTGCCAGCAGCTCCGACCCCAGACAGGGGTTATATAATAACTATGGCTACACCTTC.